This T cell receptor beta chain was captured in a study of T cell changes during pregnancy in multiple sclerosis. Sequencing was performed with immunoSEQ multiplex PCR; in TCRdb, only in-frame clones are kept and a portion is missing. Here the sample spans around 29,000 clones, roughly 84% being singletons. Trimming shortened V by 0 bases and J by 3 bases, and 7 bases separated the two germline ends. The CDR3 has 13 residues. Germline-derived CDR1 and CDR2 are SGHDT and YYEEEE. V gene TRBV5-6 combines with J gene TRBJ2-7, with D possibly TRBD1 on 6 matching bases. This receptor was taken from a female donor with multiple sclerosis, enrolled in a pregnancy study. This specimen was CD8+ T cells from peripheral blood mononuclear cells, taken after pregnancy. The CDR3 region is CASSLGGLYEQYF. The CDR3 DNA sequence: TGTGCCAGCAGCTTGGGGGGGCTCTACGAGCAGTACTTC.